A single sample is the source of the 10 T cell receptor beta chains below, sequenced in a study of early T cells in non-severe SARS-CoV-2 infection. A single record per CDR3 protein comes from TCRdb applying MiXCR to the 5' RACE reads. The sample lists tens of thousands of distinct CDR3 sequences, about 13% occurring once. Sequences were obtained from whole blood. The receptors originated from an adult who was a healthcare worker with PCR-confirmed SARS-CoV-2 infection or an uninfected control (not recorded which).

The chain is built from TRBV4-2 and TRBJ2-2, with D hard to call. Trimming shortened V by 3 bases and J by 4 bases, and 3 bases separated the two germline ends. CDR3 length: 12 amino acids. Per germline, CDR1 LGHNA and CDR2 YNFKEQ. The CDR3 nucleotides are TGTGCCAGCAGCCATCCCACCGGGGAGCTGTTTTTT. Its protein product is CASSHPTGELFF.

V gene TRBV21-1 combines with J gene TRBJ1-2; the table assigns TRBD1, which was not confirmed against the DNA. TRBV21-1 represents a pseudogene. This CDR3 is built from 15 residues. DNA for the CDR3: TGTGCCAGCAGCAACGGACAGGGGAACCCCTATGGCTACACCTTC. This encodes CASSNGQGNPYGYTF.

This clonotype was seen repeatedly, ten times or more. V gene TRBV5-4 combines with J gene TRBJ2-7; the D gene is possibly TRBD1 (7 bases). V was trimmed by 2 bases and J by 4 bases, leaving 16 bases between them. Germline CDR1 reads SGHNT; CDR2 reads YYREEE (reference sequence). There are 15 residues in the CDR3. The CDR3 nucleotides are TGTGCCAGCAGCTTCCAGGGGGGACCTGTGTACGAGCAGTACTTC. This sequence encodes CASSFQGGPVYEQYF.

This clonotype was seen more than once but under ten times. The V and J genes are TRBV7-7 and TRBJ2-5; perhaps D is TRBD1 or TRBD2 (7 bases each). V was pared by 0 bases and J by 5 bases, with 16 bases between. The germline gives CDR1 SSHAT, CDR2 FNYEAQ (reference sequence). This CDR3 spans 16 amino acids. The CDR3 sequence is CASSLAGRGGSETQYF. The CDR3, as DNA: TGTGCCAGCAGCTTAGCGGGCAGGGGGGGATCGGAGACCCAGTACTTC.

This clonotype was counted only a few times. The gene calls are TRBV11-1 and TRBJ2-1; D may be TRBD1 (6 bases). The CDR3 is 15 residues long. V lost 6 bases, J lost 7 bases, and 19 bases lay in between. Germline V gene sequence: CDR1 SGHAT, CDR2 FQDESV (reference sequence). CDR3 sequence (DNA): TGTGCCAGCAGGTCCATTAAAGGACAGAGGAATGAGCAGTTCTTC. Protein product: CASRSIKGQRNEQFF.

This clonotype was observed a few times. CDR3 in amino acids: CATGTGVQPQHF. The CDR3 DNA sequence: TGTGCCACCGGGACAGGGGTTCAGCCCCAGCATTTT. The V call is TRBV24-1, the J call TRBJ1-5, with 10 bases matching TRBD1. Germline loops: CDR1 KGHDR, CDR2 SFDVKD. The CDR3 is 12 amino acids. The V segment lost 9 bases and the J segment 6 bases; nucleotides outside the gene matches: 1.

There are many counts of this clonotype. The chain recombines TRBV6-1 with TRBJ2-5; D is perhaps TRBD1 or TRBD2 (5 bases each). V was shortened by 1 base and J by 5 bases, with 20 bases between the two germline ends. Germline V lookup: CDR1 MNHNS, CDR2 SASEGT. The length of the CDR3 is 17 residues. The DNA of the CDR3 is TGTGCCAGCAGTGAAGGGGGACGGAAGATACGCTCCGAGACCCAGTACTTC. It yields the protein CASSEGGRKIRSETQYF.

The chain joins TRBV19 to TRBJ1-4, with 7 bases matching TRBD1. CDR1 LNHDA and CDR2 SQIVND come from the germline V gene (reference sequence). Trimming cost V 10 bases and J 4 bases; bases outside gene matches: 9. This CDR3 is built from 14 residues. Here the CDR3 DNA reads TGTGCCACAGAAGACAGGGCGCTTAATGAAAAACTGTTTTTT. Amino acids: CATEDRALNEKLFF.

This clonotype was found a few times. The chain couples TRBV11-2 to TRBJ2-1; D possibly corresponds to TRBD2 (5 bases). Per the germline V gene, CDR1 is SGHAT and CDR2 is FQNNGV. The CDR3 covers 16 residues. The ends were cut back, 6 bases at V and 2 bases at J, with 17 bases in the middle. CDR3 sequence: CASSPLRGIPYNEQFF. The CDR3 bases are TGTGCCAGCAGTCCCCTACGGGGAATCCCCTACAATGAGCAGTTCTTC.

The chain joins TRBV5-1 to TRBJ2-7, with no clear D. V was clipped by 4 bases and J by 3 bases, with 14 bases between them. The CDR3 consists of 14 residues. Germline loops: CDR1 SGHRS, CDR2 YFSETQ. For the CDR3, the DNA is TGCGCCAGCAGCACCTGGTTAGGCCGCTACGAGCAGTACTTC. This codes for CASSTWLGRYEQYF. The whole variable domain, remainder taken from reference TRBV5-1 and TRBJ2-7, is KAGVTQTPRYLIKTRGQQVTLSCSPISGHRSVSWYQQTPGQGLQFLFEYFSETQRNKGNFPGRFSGRQFSNSRSEMNVSTLELGDSALYLCASSTWLGRYEQYFGPGTRLTVT.